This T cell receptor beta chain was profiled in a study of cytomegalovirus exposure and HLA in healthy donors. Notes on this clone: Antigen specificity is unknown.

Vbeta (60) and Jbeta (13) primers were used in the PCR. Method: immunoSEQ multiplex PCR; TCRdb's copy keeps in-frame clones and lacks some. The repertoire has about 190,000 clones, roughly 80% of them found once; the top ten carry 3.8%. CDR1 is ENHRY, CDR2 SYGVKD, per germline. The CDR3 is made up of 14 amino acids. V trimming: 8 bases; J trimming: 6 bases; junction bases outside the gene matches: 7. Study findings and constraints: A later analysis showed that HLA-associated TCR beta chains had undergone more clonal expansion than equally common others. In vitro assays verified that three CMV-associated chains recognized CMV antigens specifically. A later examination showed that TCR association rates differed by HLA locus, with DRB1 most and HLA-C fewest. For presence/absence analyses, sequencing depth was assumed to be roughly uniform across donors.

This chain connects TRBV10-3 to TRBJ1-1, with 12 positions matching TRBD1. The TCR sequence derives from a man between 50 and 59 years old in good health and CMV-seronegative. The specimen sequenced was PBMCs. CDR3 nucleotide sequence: TGTGCCATCGGCCGGGACAGGGGGCAGGCTGAAGCTTTCTTT. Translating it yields CAIGRDRGQAEAFF.